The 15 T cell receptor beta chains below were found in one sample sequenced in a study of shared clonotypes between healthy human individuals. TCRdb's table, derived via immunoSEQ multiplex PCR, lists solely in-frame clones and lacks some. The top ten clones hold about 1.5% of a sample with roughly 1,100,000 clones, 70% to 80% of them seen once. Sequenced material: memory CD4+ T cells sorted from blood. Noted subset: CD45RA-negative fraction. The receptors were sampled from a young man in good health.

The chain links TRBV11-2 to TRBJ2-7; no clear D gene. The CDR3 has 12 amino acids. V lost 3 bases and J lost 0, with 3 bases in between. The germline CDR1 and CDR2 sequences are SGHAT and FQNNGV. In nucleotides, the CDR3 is TGTGCCAGCAGCTTTAGCTCCTACGAGCAGTACTTC. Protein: CASSFSSYEQYF.

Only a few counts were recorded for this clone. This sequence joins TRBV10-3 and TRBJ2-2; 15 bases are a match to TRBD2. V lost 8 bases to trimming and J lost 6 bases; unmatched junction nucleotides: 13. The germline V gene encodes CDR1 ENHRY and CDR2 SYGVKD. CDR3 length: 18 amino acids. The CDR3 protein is CAISPPGLAGGGSGELFF. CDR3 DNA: TGTGCCATCTCACCACCGGGACTAGCGGGAGGAGGGTCCGGGGAGCTGTTTTTT.

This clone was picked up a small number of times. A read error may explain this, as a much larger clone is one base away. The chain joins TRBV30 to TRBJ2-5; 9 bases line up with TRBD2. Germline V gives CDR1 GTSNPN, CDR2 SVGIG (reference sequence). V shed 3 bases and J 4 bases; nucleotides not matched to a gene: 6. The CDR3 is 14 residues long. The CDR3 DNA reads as TGTGCCTGGAGGGGCGGGGGGGCTGGAGAGACCCAGTACTTC. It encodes CAWRGGGAGETQYF.

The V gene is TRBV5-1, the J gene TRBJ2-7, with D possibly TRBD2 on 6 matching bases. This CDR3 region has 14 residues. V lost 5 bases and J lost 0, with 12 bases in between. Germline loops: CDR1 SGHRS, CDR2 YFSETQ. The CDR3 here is CASRTVEGSYEQYF. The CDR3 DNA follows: TGCGCCAGCAGGACAGTGGAGGGCTCCTACGAGCAGTACTTC.

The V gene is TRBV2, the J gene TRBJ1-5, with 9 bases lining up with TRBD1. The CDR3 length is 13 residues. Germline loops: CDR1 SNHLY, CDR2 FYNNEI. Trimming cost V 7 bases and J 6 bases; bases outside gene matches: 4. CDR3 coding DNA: TGTGCCAGCACGACAGGGGGTCCTCAGCCCCAGCATTTT. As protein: CASTTGGPQPQHF.

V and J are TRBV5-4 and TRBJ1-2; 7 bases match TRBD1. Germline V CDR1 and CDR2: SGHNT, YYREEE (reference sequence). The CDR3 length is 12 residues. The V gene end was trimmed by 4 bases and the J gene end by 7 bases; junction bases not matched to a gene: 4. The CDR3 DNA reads TGTGCCAGCAGCACCGACAGGGCTGGCTACACCTTC. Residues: CASSTDRAGYTF.

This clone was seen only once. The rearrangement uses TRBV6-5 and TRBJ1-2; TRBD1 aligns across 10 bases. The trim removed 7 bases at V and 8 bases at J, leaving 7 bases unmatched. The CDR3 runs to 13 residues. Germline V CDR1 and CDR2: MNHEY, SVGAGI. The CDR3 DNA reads TGTGCCAGCACAATGACAGGGGGCGAGGGCTACACCTTC. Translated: CASTMTGGEGYTF.

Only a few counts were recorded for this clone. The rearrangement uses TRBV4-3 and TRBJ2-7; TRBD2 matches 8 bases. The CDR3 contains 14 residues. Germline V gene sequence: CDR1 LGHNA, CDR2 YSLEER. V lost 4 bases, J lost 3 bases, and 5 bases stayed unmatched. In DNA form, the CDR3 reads TGCGCCAGCAGCCCTAGGGCGGGAGGCTACGAGCAGTACTTC. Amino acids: CASSPRAGGYEQYF.

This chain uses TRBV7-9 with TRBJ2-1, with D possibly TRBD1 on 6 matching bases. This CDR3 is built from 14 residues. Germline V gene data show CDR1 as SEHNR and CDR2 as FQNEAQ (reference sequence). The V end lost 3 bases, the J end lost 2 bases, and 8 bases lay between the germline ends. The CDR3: CASSFRGTYNEQFF. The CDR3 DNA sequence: TGTGCCAGCAGCTTTAGGGGGACCTACAATGAGCAGTTCTTC.

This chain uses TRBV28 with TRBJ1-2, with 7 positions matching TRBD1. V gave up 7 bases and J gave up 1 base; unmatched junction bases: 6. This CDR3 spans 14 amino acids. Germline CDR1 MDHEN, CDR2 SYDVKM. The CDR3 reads CASNRDSLNYGYTF. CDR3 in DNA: TGTGCCAGCAACCGGGACAGCCTTAACTATGGCTACACCTTC.

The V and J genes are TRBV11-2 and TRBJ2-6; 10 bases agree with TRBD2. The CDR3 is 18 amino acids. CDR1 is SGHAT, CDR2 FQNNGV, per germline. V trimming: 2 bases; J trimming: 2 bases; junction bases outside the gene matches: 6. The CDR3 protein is CASSLSGRAWAGANVLTF. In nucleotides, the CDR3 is TGTGCCAGCAGCTTAAGCGGGAGGGCGTGGGCTGGGGCCAACGTCCTGACTTTC.

CDR3 nucleotides: TGTGCCAGTAGTATTACGATTAGACAGGCGGTTTCCTACGAGCAGTACTTC. Residues: CASSITIRQAVSYEQYF. The chain recombines TRBV19 with TRBJ2-7, with a weak D call TRBD1 (6 bases). This CDR3 is built from 17 residues. V was shortened by 3 bases and J by 1 base, with 19 bases between the two germline ends. Looked up from germline, CDR1 is LNHDA and CDR2 is SQIVND (reference sequence).

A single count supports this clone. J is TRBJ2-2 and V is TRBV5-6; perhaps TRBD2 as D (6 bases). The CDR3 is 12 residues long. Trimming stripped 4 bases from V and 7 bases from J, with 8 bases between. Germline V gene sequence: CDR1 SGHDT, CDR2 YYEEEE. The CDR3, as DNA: TGTGCCAGCAGCGCGGACTACGGGGAGCTGTTTTTT. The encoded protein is CASSADYGELFF.

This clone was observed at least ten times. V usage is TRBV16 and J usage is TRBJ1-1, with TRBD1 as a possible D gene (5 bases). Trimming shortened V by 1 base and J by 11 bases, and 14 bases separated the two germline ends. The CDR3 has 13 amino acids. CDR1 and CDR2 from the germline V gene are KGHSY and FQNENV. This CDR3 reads CASSQYSGMSAFF. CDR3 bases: TGTGCCAGCAGCCAATATTCAGGGATGAGTGCTTTCTTT. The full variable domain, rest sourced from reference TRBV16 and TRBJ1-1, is GEEVAQTPKHLVRGEGQKAKLYCAPIKGHSYVFWYQQVLKNEFKFLISFQNENVFDETGMPKERFSAKCLPNSPCSLEIQATKLEDSAVYFCASSQYSGMSAFFGQGTRLTVV.

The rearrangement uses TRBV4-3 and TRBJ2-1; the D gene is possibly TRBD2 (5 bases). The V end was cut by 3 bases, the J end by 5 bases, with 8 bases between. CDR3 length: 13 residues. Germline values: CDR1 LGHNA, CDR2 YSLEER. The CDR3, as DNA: TGCGCCAGCAGCCACCAACTAGACAATGAGCAGTTCTTC. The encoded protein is CASSHQLDNEQFF.